This record looks at one T cell receptor beta chain sequence and its context. What it binds is unknown. Alongside a J-beta primer mix, a sample-barcoded 5' primer served in a second PCR lasting about 7 to 12 cycles. TCRdb redid the calling of the 5' RACE reads with MiXCR, one entry per CDR3 protein. The sample includes roughly 560,000 distinct CDR3 sequences, about 25% of them seen just once. This record belongs to a study of blood T cells in healthy people across ages. Study-wide findings and caveats: The study regarded diversity estimates from one million T cells as underestimates.

Germline V gene lookup returns CDR1 SQVTM and CDR2 ANQGSEA. V lost 1 base and J 2 bases, leaving 7 bases between the germline ends. The CDR3 runs 13 residues. In addition, the sample was reused for a study of T cells of mothers and their children. That work adds: Extraction yielded RNA that went, in full, into cDNA synthesis at about 1.5 ug per 15 ul. In related and unrelated pairs alike, thymic selection shapes TCR recombination output, with inherited differences minor.

The receptor was isolated from a boy between 5 and 17 years old in good health. This chain uses TRBV29-1 with TRBJ2-3; the D call may be TRBD1 or TRBD2 (5 bases each). Sequences were obtained from blood. CDR3 in DNA: TGCAGCGTTGAAGGGGGGAACACAGATACGCAGTATTTT. The encoded protein is CSVEGGNTDTQYF.